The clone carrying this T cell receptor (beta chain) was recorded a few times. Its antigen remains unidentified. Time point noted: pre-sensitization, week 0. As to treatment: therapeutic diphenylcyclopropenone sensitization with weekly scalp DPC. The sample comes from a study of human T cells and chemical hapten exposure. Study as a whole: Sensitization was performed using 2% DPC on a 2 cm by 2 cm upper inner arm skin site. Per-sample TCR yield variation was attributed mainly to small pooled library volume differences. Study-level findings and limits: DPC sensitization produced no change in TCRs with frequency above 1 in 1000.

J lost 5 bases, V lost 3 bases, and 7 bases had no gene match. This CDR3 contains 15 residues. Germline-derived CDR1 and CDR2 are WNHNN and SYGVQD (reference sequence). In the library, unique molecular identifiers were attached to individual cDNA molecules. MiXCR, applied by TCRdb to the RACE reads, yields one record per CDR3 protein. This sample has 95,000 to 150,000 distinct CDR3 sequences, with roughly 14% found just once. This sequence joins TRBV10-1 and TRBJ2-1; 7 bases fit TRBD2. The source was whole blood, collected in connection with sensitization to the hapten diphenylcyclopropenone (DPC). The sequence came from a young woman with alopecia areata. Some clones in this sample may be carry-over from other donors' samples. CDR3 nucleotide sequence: TGCGCCAGCAGTGAAAGGGCTAGCGGAGACAATGAGCAGTTCTTC. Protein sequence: CASSERASGDNEQFF.